One and the same sample provided the 25 T cell receptor beta chains below, sequenced in a study of a mutant IDH1 vaccine in newly diagnosed glioma. Using immunoSEQ multiplex PCR, the repertoire was profiled, and TCRdb retains in-frame clones only, with some absent. The sample has about 68,000 clones; around 79% are singletons. The time point here: baseline, week 1 (first vaccination visit). Treatment denoted: pre-vaccination baseline after standard-of-care therapy. The source material was PBMCs, sampled from a glioma patient treated with radiotherapy, temozolomide or both. Receptor source: a man between 50 and 59 years old with glioma.

The chain couples TRBV6-6 to TRBJ2-7; D unclear. The CDR3 consists of 14 residues. The V and J ends lost 8 bases and 0 bases respectively, with 14 bases between them. Germline V lookup: CDR1 MNHNY, CDR2 SVGAGI (reference sequence). In DNA form, the CDR3 reads TGTGCCAGCGGTCCTTGGGCTCCCTCCTACGAGCAGTACTTC. Its protein is CASGPWAPSYEQYF.

The V call is TRBV5-6, the J call TRBJ1-5; TRBD1 is a possible D gene (5 bases). This CDR3 spans 14 amino acids. The V end lost 5 bases, the J end lost 1 base, and 10 bases lay between the germline ends. Per the germline V gene, CDR1 is SGHDT and CDR2 is YYEEEE. For the CDR3, the DNA is TGTGCCAGCAGGGGCTGGGGCAGCAATCAGCCCCAGCATTTT. It is translated as CASRGWGSNQPQHF. Variable domain in full (rest from reference TRBV5-6 and TRBJ1-5): DAGVTQSPTHLIKTRGQQVTLRCSPKSGHDTVSWYQQALGQGPQFIFQYYEEEERQRGNFPDRFSGHQFPNYSSELNVNALLLGDSALYLCASRGWGSNQPQHFGDGTRLSIL.

The V gene is TRBV6-1, the J gene TRBJ1-2; 7 bases fit TRBD1. This CDR3 spans 14 amino acids. The J segment lost 4 bases and the V segment lost 6 bases, leaving 8 bases of the junction unmatched. Germline lookup yields CDR1 MNHNS and CDR2 SASEGT. The CDR3 sequence is CASSPDRAAYGYTF. The CDR3 DNA reads as TGTGCCAGCAGCCCCGACAGGGCGGCCTATGGCTACACCTTC.

The chain uses TRBV9 and TRBJ1-2, with 7 nucleotides matching TRBD1. The CDR3 covers 13 residues. V shed 2 bases and J 7 bases; nucleotides not matched to a gene: 5. From germline, CDR1 is SGDLS and CDR2 YYNGEE. The CDR3 protein is CASSVQTGSGYTF. The DNA of the CDR3 is TGTGCCAGCAGCGTTCAGACAGGGAGTGGCTACACCTTC.

This sequence joins TRBV9 and TRBJ2-1, with unresolved D. Germline V gene sequence: CDR1 SGDLS, CDR2 YYNGEE. V was pared by 2 bases and J by 8 bases, with 11 bases between. CDR3 length: 13 amino acids. CDR3 region: CASSVGSYDEQFF. The CDR3 nucleotides read TGTGCCAGCAGCGTGGGCTCGTACGATGAGCAGTTCTTC.

The V call is TRBV10-3, the J call TRBJ2-1; D unclear. Trimming removed 3 bases at V and 0 bases at J, with 12 bases between. The CDR3 runs 16 residues. Germline-derived CDR1 and CDR2 are ENHRY and SYGVKD. In DNA form, the CDR3 reads TGTGCCATCAGTGACCGGGCAGAACGCTCCTACAATGAGCAGTTCTTC. It translates to CAISDRAERSYNEQFF.

This chain links TRBV25-1 with TRBJ2-1, with 9 bases fitting TRBD2. Germline V gene data show CDR1 as MGHDK and CDR2 as SYGVNS. The CDR3 is made up of 17 amino acids. Trimming took 4 bases from V and 0 from J; bases not matched to a gene: 7. The CDR3 protein is CASSGSGGPSSYNEQFF. The CDR3 bases are TGTGCCAGCAGTGGGAGCGGGGGGCCGAGCTCCTACAATGAGCAGTTCTTC.

This clone was counted a single time. CDR3 bases: TGTGCCAGCTCCAAAGAGGGGACGGGGGCCAACGTCCTGACTTTC. This sequence encodes CASSKEGTGANVLTF. This chain links TRBV2 with TRBJ2-6; possibly TRBD1 or TRBD2 for D (5 bases each). This CDR3 region has 15 residues. V lost 8 bases and J 4 bases, leaving 15 bases between the germline ends. Per germline, CDR1 SNHLY and CDR2 FYNNEI.

The chain links TRBV5-8 to TRBJ1-5; the D is unclear. Germline V gene sequence: CDR1 SGHTS, CDR2 YDEGEE. Deletions cut 1 base from V and 2 bases from J, with 10 bases between. The CDR3 is 15 residues long. In DNA form, the CDR3 reads TGTGCCAGCAGCTTGCGAGGGCTAGGCAATCAGCCCCAGCATTTT. This codes for CASSLRGLGNQPQHF.

The V and J genes are TRBV5-6 and TRBJ2-2, with no clear D. V was pared by 3 bases and J by 3 bases, with 6 bases between. Germline V gene sequence: CDR1 SGHDT, CDR2 YYEEEE. The CDR3 is made up of 13 amino acids. CDR3 nucleotides: TGTGCCAGCAGCTCCCGGTACACCGGGGAGCTGTTTTTT. Its translation is CASSSRYTGELFF.

The chain couples TRBV28 to TRBJ2-7; D gene uncertain. The V end lost 2 bases, the J end lost 1 base, and 12 bases lay between the germline ends. The CDR3 runs to 15 residues. The germline V gene has CDR1 MDHEN and CDR2 SYDVKM. CDR3 residues: CASSLNPTASYEQYF. As DNA, the CDR3 is TGTGCCAGCAGTTTAAACCCGACGGCGTCCTACGAGCAGTACTTC.

V gene TRBV14 combines with J gene TRBJ2-2, with a weak D call TRBD2 (5 bases). The CDR3 consists of 13 residues. Deletions cut 1 base from V and 7 bases from J, with 7 bases between. CDR1 and CDR2 from the germline V gene are SGHDN and FVKESK. As DNA, the CDR3 is TGTGCCAGCAGCCAAGTGAGGGTCGGGGAGCTGTTTTTT. Translation: CASSQVRVGELFF.

V and J are TRBV2 and TRBJ1-5; no clear D. Germline V gene data show CDR1 as SNHLY and CDR2 as FYNNEI. The V gene lost 2 bases and the J gene lost 6 bases, with 11 bases spanning the gap. CDR3 length: 14 amino acids. The CDR3 sequence: CASSELGSGQPQHF. CDR3 DNA: TGTGCCAGCAGTGAATTGGGGAGCGGTCAGCCCCAGCATTTT.

The V and J genes are TRBV18 and TRBJ2-2; D assignment may be TRBD1 or TRBD2 (5 bases each). V was clipped by 6 bases and J by 4 bases, with 9 bases between them. The CDR3 has 13 residues. In germline, CDR1 is KGHSH, CDR2 LQKENI. The CDR3 loop reads CASSRGATGELFF. CDR3 nucleotide sequence: TGTGCCAGCTCCAGAGGGGCCACCGGGGAGCTGTTTTTT.

The chain has TRBV5-4 and TRBJ1-5; perhaps TRBD1 as D (5 bases). The CDR3 sequence is 14 residues long. CDR1 and CDR2 (germline): SGHNT, YYREEE (reference sequence). V lost 10 bases and J lost 6, with 20 bases in between. CDR3: CAYSRDRVRQPQHF. CDR3 nucleotide sequence: TGTGCCTACTCCAGGGATCGGGTACGTCAGCCCCAGCATTTT. The whole variable domain, filled in from reference TRBV5-4 and TRBJ1-5, reads ETGVTQSPTHLIKTRGQQVTLRCSSQSGHNTVSWYQQALGQGPQFIFQYYREEENGRGNFPPRFSGLQFPNYSSELNVNALELDDSALYLCAYSRDRVRQPQHFGDGTRLSIL.

The chain combines TRBV4-2 with TRBJ2-3, with D perhaps matching TRBD1 (5 bases). The germline V gene has CDR1 LGHNA and CDR2 YNFKEQ. Trimming shortened V by 4 bases and J by 5 bases, and 13 bases separated the two germline ends. The CDR3 is 14 residues long. DNA for the CDR3: TGTGCCAGCAGCCTGCCCGGACAACAAGATACGCAGTATTTT. Translated, it gives CASSLPGQQDTQYF.

The chain couples TRBV5-5 to TRBJ2-7, with D maybe TRBD2 (6 bases). The CDR3 sequence is 15 residues long. CDR1 and CDR2 from the germline V gene are SGHKS and YYEKEE (reference sequence). The ends were cut back, 6 bases at V and 3 bases at J, with 19 bases in the middle. As DNA, the CDR3 is TGTGCCAGCACCGCGTTGGGGGACTCCCACTACGAGCAGTACTTC. This encodes CASTALGDSHYEQYF.

The chain couples TRBV29-1 to TRBJ2-1, with D possibly being TRBD2 (5 bases). The CDR3 covers 15 residues. The V gene lost 4 bases and the J gene lost 0 bases, with 13 bases spanning the gap. Germline V lookup: CDR1 SQVTM, CDR2 ANQGSEA. The CDR3 DNA reads as TGCAGCGTTGGGGCCGGGGTGAGCTCCTACAATGAGCAGTTCTTC. Its protein is CSVGAGVSSYNEQFF.

The V and J genes are TRBV9 and TRBJ1-1, with D unclear. There are 15 residues in the CDR3. The germline V and J ends were trimmed by 0 bases and 1 base, with 10 bases remaining between them. CDR1 is SGDLS and CDR2 is YYNGEE in the germline V gene. This chain's CDR3 is CASSVGWAANTEAFF. CDR3 sequence (DNA): TGTGCCAGCAGCGTAGGATGGGCAGCGAACACTGAAGCTTTCTTT.

This chain uses TRBV6-4 with TRBJ1-1; D ambiguous. The germline V gene has CDR1 MRHNA and CDR2 SNTAGT. The CDR3 covers 10 residues. V lost 9 bases, J lost 8 bases, and 10 bases lay in between. CDR3 in amino acids: CARHEQEAFF. The CDR3 DNA reads as TGTGCCAGGCACGAACAGGAAGCTTTCTTT.

This clone came up once. V gene TRBV5-6 combines with J gene TRBJ1-2; perhaps TRBD1 as D (5 bases). Germline CDR1 is SGHDT and CDR2 is YYEEEE. Trimming left V 4 bases short and J 8 bases short, with 15 bases between. This CDR3 spans 13 amino acids. DNA for the CDR3: TGTGCCAGCAGCCCTGGGGCCCCGAGGGGCTACACCTTC. Its translation is CASSPGAPRGYTF.

This chain connects TRBV29-1 to TRBJ1-2; D gene ambiguous. V lost 4 bases and J lost 4, with 13 bases in between. The germline gives CDR1 SQVTM, CDR2 ANQGSEA. The CDR3 runs 13 residues. The DNA of the CDR3 is TGCAGCGTTGCCTCCTCGGACTCCTATGGCTACACCTTC. Residues: CSVASSDSYGYTF.

The V and J genes are TRBV2 and TRBJ2-1; 12 nucleotides align to TRBD1. The CDR3 sequence is 15 residues long. The germline V gene encodes CDR1 SNHLY and CDR2 FYNNEI. The J segment lost 10 bases and the V segment lost 5 bases, leaving 9 bases of the junction unmatched. CDR3 in DNA: TGTGCCAGCAGTTCCCCGGGACAGGGGGCTTGGGAGCAGTTCTTC. Its protein is CASSSPGQGAWEQFF.

The chain recombines TRBV6-6 with TRBJ1-6, with 7 bases aligning to TRBD1. Germline values: CDR1 MNHNY, CDR2 SVGAGI (reference sequence). V lost 5 bases and J lost 8; bases outside the gene matches: 9. CDR3 size: 15 residues. The CDR3 sequence is CASSDTRQGHSPLHF. CDR3 sequence (DNA): TGTGCCAGCAGTGACACCCGACAGGGCCATTCACCCCTCCACTTT.

This chain uses TRBV30 with TRBJ2-7; TRBD1 is a possible D gene (6 bases). This CDR3 comprises 13 residues. Germline-derived CDR1 and CDR2 are GTSNPN and SVGIG (reference sequence). Trimming took off 6 bases at V and 7 bases at J, with 19 bases between the two ends. In nucleotides, the CDR3 is TGTGCCTGCCTTCGGACAGTTCGGTGGGAGCAGTACTTC. Amino acid sequence: CACLRTVRWEQYF.